Below are 28 T cell receptor beta chains sequenced from a single sample in a study of a mutant IDH1 vaccine in newly diagnosed glioma. The antigens of these receptors remain unknown. Stated time point: week 35, safety follow-up. Vaccination used 300 ug of mutant IDH1 20-mer peptide per dose, with topical imiquimod. Sequencing used immunoSEQ multiplex PCR; TCRdb keeps in-frame clones, though not all of them. The sample has some 48,000 clones, 60% to 85% seen once. The specimen comprised PBMCs, sampled from a glioma patient whose treatment included an IDH1 peptide vaccine. Source of these receptors: a man between 35 and 55 years old with glioma.

The chain joins TRBV11-3 to TRBJ2-2; 7 bases map to TRBD2. CDR3 size: 14 residues. V shed 5 bases and J 5 bases; nucleotides not matched to a gene: 5. CDR1 SGHNT and CDR2 YENEEA come from the germline V gene. CDR3 sequence (DNA): TGTGCCAGCAGCACAAGGACTAGGACCGGGGAGCTGTTTTTT. Translated: CASSTRTRTGELFF.

This clone was observed at least ten times. V and J are TRBV27 and TRBJ1-5; weak D call: TRBD1 (6 bases). Germline assignment: CDR1 MNHEY and CDR2 SMNVEV (reference sequence). V was cut by 1 base and J by 2 bases, with 12 bases left in between. This CDR3 spans 16 amino acids. CDR3 DNA sequence: TGTGCCAGCAGTTTATTCGCCCGGACAGGCAATCAGCCCCAGCATTTT. Protein sequence: CASSLFARTGNQPQHF.

The V gene is TRBV6-5, the J gene TRBJ1-1; 7 positions agree with TRBD1. There are 15 residues in the CDR3. Trimming took 8 bases from V and 5 from J; bases not matched to a gene: 14. Per germline, CDR1 MNHEY and CDR2 SVGAGI. CDR3 protein: CASGESQGWGTEAFF. DNA of the CDR3: TGTGCCAGCGGCGAATCACAGGGGTGGGGGACTGAAGCTTTCTTT.

This clone is a singleton in its sample. The chain joins TRBV2 to TRBJ2-7; possibly TRBD1 for D (5 bases). From germline, CDR1 is SNHLY and CDR2 FYNNEI. Trimming removed 6 bases at V and 1 base at J, with 16 bases between. This CDR3 is 15 amino acids long. CDR3 sequence: CASSPTVRPSYEQYF. DNA of the CDR3: TGTGCCAGCAGCCCGACAGTTAGACCTTCCTACGAGCAGTACTTC. The full variable domain, its missing parts supplied by reference TRBV2 and TRBJ2-7, is EPEVTQTPSHQVTQMGQEVILRCVPISNHLYFYWYRQILGQKVEFLVSFYNNEISEKSEIFDDQFSVERPDGSNFTLKIRSTKLEDSAMYFCASSPTVRPSYEQYFGPGTRLTVT.

The V gene is TRBV27, the J gene TRBJ1-5, with TRBD1 identical over 9 bases. CDR3 size: 14 residues. After removal of 5 bases from V and 3 bases from J, the junction contained 2 bases not matched to a gene. Germline loops: CDR1 MNHEY, CDR2 SMNVEV (reference sequence). The DNA of the CDR3 is TGTGCCAGCAGTCCACAGGGGGCCAATCAGCCCCAGCATTTT. It codes for CASSPQGANQPQHF.

The rearrangement joins TRBV5-6 to TRBJ2-1; TRBD2 aligns across 14 bases. CDR3 size: 18 residues. V gave up 10 bases and J gave up 7 bases; unmatched junction bases: 19. Germline V gives CDR1 SGHDT, CDR2 YYEEEE. The CDR3 sequence: CAGGARLAGGPLENEQFF. As DNA, the CDR3 is TGTGCCGGCGGGGCGAGACTAGCGGGAGGGCCGTTGGAGAATGAGCAGTTCTTC.

CDR3 sequence reads: CASSSPSGTGQDEQYF. The CDR3 DNA reads TGTGCCAGCAGTTCCCCCTCCGGGACAGGGCAGGACGAGCAGTACTTC. This sequence joins TRBV2 and TRBJ2-7, with 9 positions matching TRBD1. Trimming removed 5 bases from V and 5 bases from J; junction bases left unmatched: 13. The CDR3 runs to 16 residues. CDR1 is SNHLY and CDR2 is FYNNEI in the germline V gene.

This chain joins TRBV2 and TRBJ1-2; tentatively, D is TRBD1 (5 bases). V lost 9 bases and J 5 bases, leaving 19 bases between the germline ends. The CDR3 is made up of 14 amino acids. Germline V lookup: CDR1 SNHLY, CDR2 FYNNEI. CDR3 nucleotides: TGTGCCAGTGACAGAGGACGGACAATTTATGGCTACACCTTC. Its protein product is CASDRGRTIYGYTF.

This chain connects TRBV18 to TRBJ1-2, with a tentative D call TRBD1 (5 bases). The CDR3 totals 15 residues. Trimming shortened V by 2 bases and J by 6 bases, and 16 bases separated the two germline ends. The germline CDR1 and CDR2 sequences are KGHSH and LQKENI. The CDR3 here is CASSPSQAGVDGYTF. CDR3 bases: TGTGCCAGCTCACCATCACAGGCGGGCGTCGATGGCTACACCTTC.

The J gene is TRBJ2-7, the V gene TRBV7-9; no definite D call. Germline V gives CDR1 SEHNR, CDR2 FQNEAQ (reference sequence). V lost 5 bases and J 0 bases, leaving 8 bases between the germline ends. The CDR3 has 13 amino acids. The chain's CDR3 is CASSPSYSYEQYF. As DNA, the CDR3 is TGTGCCAGCAGCCCAAGCTACTCCTACGAGCAGTACTTC. The full variable domain, rest sourced from reference TRBV7-9 and TRBJ2-7, is DTGVSQNPRHKITKRGQNVTFRCDPISEHNRLYWYRQTLGQGPEFLTYFQNEAQLEKSRLLSDRFSAERPKGSFSTLEIQRTEQGDSAMYLCASSPSYSYEQYFGPGTRLTVT.

The chain couples TRBV4-1 to TRBJ2-3; D not certain. Germline CDR1 is MGHRA and CDR2 is YSYEKL. The CDR3 loop spans 15 amino acids. Trimming left V 2 bases short and J 1 base short, with 10 bases between. In DNA form, the CDR3 reads TGCGCCAGCAGCCAAACCCCCGTAGGCACAGATACGCAGTATTTT. This translates into CASSQTPVGTDTQYF.

The J gene is TRBJ1-2, the V gene TRBV13, with D possibly matching TRBD1 (5 bases). Trimming took 5 bases from V and 8 from J, leaving 12 bases between them. The CDR3 runs 12 residues. The germline V gene encodes CDR1 PRHDT and CDR2 FYEKMQ (reference sequence). CDR3 protein: CASSQQEKGYTF. CDR3 DNA sequence: TGTGCCAGCAGCCAACAGGAGAAAGGCTACACCTTC.

The chain couples TRBV7-2 to TRBJ1-1; possible D gene TRBD1, 6 bases. Germline CDR1 SGHTA, CDR2 FQGNSA. The CDR3 consists of 13 residues. The V end was cut by 5 bases, the J end by 5 bases, with 12 bases between. The CDR3 sequence is CASSLDRNTEAFF. The CDR3 DNA follows: TGTGCCAGCAGCCTTGACAGGAATACTGAAGCTTTCTTT.

This clone was seen a few times. The CDR3 loop is CAWKKFGTDYTEAFF. The CDR3 DNA reads TGTGCCTGGAAAAAATTTGGGACAGATTACACTGAAGCTTTCTTT. This rearrangement joins TRBV30 to TRBJ1-1; the match to TRBD1 covers 7 bases. Germline trimming cut 4 bases from V and 3 bases from J; bases unmatched to any gene: 11. There are 15 residues in the CDR3. Germline lookup yields CDR1 GTSNPN and CDR2 SVGIG (reference sequence). The full variable domain, with the rest looked up from reference TRBV30 and TRBJ1-1, is SQTIHQWPATLVQPVGSPLSLECTVEGTSNPNLYWYRQAAGRGLQLLFYSVGIGQISSEVPQNLSASRPQDRQFILSSKKLLLSDSGFYLCAWKKFGTDYTEAFFGQGTRLTVV.

CDR3 sequence reads: CASSIDPLFIGADYGYTF. CDR3 DNA sequence: TGTGCCAGTAGTATAGATCCTCTCTTTATTGGGGCCGACTATGGCTACACCTTC. J is TRBJ1-2 and V is TRBV19, with a weak D call TRBD1 (5 bases). Germline CDR1 LNHDA, CDR2 SQIVND (reference sequence). The ends were cut back, 0 bases at V and 3 bases at J, with 20 bases in the middle. The CDR3 is 18 residues long.

On this clone: Different DNA sequences within this sample yield the same CDR3. CDR3 DNA: TGTGCCAGCAGCTTGGACCCAATGGGGGACACGGGGACTGAAGCTTTCTTT. Protein sequence: CASSLDPMGDTGTEAFF. This chain links TRBV7-2 with TRBJ1-1, with TRBD1 as a possible D gene (6 bases). Trimming left V 3 bases short and J 5 bases short, with 22 bases between. The CDR3 consists of 17 residues. Germline V CDR1 and CDR2: SGHTA, FQGNSA.

The sample holds a few counts of this clone. This chain links TRBV2 with TRBJ2-7, with 10 bases fitting TRBD1. CDR3 size: 14 residues. CDR1 SNHLY and CDR2 FYNNEI come from the germline V gene. Trimming at V came to 3 bases and at J to 7 bases, leaving 6 bases not matched to a gene. CDR3 sequence (DNA): TGTGCCAGCAGTGACCGGGACAGGGGCCGAGAGCAGTACTTC. Translating gives CASSDRDRGREQYF.

This chain uses TRBV2 with TRBJ1-4; 7 bases agree with TRBD1. V was pared by 7 bases and J by 4 bases, with 12 bases of the junction left unmatched. The germline V gene has CDR1 SNHLY and CDR2 FYNNEI. This CDR3 comprises 16 residues. The CDR3 DNA follows: TGTGCCAGCACTCGACTAGGGGGCCGGGGTAATGAAAAACTGTTTTTT. Its protein is CASTRLGGRGNEKLFF.

The rearrangement links TRBV27 to TRBJ2-2; no definite D call. The CDR3 sequence is 13 residues long. Germline loops: CDR1 MNHEY, CDR2 SMNVEV (reference sequence). The V end lost 4 bases, the J end lost 0 bases, and 3 bases lay between the germline ends. CDR3 DNA: TGTGCCAGCAGTTCCTCGAACACCGGGGAGCTGTTTTTT. Protein product: CASSSSNTGELFF.

This clone has ten or more counts. The chain has TRBV11-2 and TRBJ2-1, with 8 bases fitting TRBD2. After removal of 1 base from V and 0 bases from J, the junction contained 11 bases not matched to a gene. This CDR3 contains 19 residues. Per germline, CDR1 SGHAT and CDR2 FQNNGV. The CDR3 nucleotides are TGTGCCAGCAGCTTAGGTCGGAAGGTGGCGGGAGGCTCCTACAATGAGCAGTTCTTC. This translates into CASSLGRKVAGGSYNEQFF. The full variable domain, completed using reference TRBV11-2 and TRBJ2-1, is EAGVAQSPRYKIIEKRQSVAFWCNPISGHATLYWYQQILGQGPKLLIQFQNNGVVDDSQLPKDRFSAERLKGVDSTLKIQPAKLEDSAVYLCASSLGRKVAGGSYNEQFFGPGTRLTVL.

J is TRBJ1-1 and V is TRBV7-2; no definite D call. Between the trimmed V and J ends, which lost 2 bases and 0 bases, there was a span of 7 bases. Germline loops: CDR1 SGHTA, CDR2 FQGNSA. The CDR3 totals 14 residues. The CDR3 bases are TGTGCCAGCAGCTTAATGGGGATGAACACTGAAGCTTTCTTT. It codes for CASSLMGMNTEAFF.

V is TRBV5-1 and J is TRBJ1-2, with a possible D match to TRBD1 (6 bases). This CDR3 is 15 amino acids long. CDR1 is SGHRS and CDR2 is YFSETQ in the germline V gene. The V gene lost 0 bases and the J gene lost 3 bases, with 12 bases spanning the gap. The CDR3 protein is CASSLDPGDDYGYTF. The CDR3 DNA reads TGCGCCAGCAGCTTGGACCCAGGGGACGACTATGGCTACACCTTC. Full variable domain (rest looked up from reference TRBV5-1 and TRBJ1-2): KAGVTQTPRYLIKTRGQQVTLSCSPISGHRSVSWYQQTPGQGLQFLFEYFSETQRNKGNFPGRFSGRQFSNSRSEMNVSTLELGDSALYLCASSLDPGDDYGYTFGSGTRLTVV.

A single count supports this clone. The J gene is TRBJ2-2, the V gene TRBV19, with a weak D call TRBD1 (6 bases). V dropped 9 bases and J dropped 1 base, with 18 bases sitting between them. Germline lookup yields CDR1 LNHDA and CDR2 SQIVND (reference sequence). The CDR3 runs 16 residues. CDR3 residues: CASQPQPGQNTGELFF. The CDR3 DNA follows: TGTGCCAGCCAACCCCAACCGGGACAGAACACCGGGGAGCTGTTTTTT. Supplemented by reference TRBV19 and TRBJ2-2, the full variable domain reads DGGITQSPKYLFRKEGQNVTLSCEQNLNHDAMYWYRQDPGQGLRLIYYSQIVNDFQKGDIAEGYSVSREKKESFPLTVTSAQKNPTAFYLCASQPQPGQNTGELFFGEGSRLTVL.

The sample holds one count of this clone. The V call is TRBV6-4, the J call TRBJ1-3; D may be TRBD1 (5 bases). Between the trimmed V and J ends, which lost 5 bases and 4 bases, there was a span of 15 bases. This CDR3 region has 15 residues. The germline V gene encodes CDR1 MRHNA and CDR2 SNTAGT. The CDR3 sequence is CASSLRKEGGNTIYF. For the CDR3, the DNA is TGTGCCAGCAGTCTCAGGAAGGAGGGGGGAAACACCATATATTTT.

V usage is TRBV4-1 and J usage is TRBJ2-2, with 9 bases fitting TRBD2. Germline V gene sequence: CDR1 MGHRA, CDR2 YSYEKL. The CDR3 length is 16 residues. V was pared by 2 bases and J by 2 bases, with 3 bases of the junction left unmatched. CDR3 in amino acids: CASSQPTSGNTGELFF. In DNA form, the CDR3 reads TGCGCCAGCAGCCAACCGACTAGCGGCAACACCGGGGAGCTGTTTTTT.

This clone is a singleton in its sample. The V gene is TRBV2, the J gene TRBJ1-2, with 9 nucleotides matching TRBD1. The CDR3 covers 15 residues. CDR1 and CDR2 (germline): SNHLY, FYNNEI. Trimming at V came to 6 bases and at J to 8 bases, leaving 13 bases not matched to a gene. CDR3 coding DNA: TGTGCCAGCAGCCCTCCCAAGGACAGGGGATTCGGCTACACCTTC. Its translation: CASSPPKDRGFGYTF. Using reference TRBV2 and TRBJ1-2 for the parts outside the CDR3, the full variable domain is EPEVTQTPSHQVTQMGQEVILRCVPISNHLYFYWYRQILGQKVEFLVSFYNNEISEKSEIFDDQFSVERPDGSNFTLKIRSTKLEDSAMYFCASSPPKDRGFGYTFGSGTRLTVV.

The chain links TRBV9 to TRBJ1-1; no definite D call. The CDR3 has 15 amino acids. Between the trimmed V and J ends, which lost 5 bases and 2 bases, there was a span of 16 bases. Germline values: CDR1 SGDLS, CDR2 YYNGEE. CDR3 nucleotide sequence: TGTGCCAGCAGTCCGAGCACAAGTTCTAACACTGAAGCTTTCTTT. Translated: CASSPSTSSNTEAFF. The whole variable domain, filled in from reference TRBV9 and TRBJ1-1, reads DSGVTQTPKHLITATGQRVTLRCSPRSGDLSVYWYQQSLDQGLQFLIQYYNGEERAKGNILERFSAQQFPDLHSELNLSSLELGDSALYFCASSPSTSSNTEAFFGQGTRLTVV.

This clone has just a few counts. The rearrangement joins TRBV25-1 to TRBJ1-1; a weak D match, TRBD1 (6 bases). The V gene lost 8 bases and the J gene lost 0 bases, with 13 bases spanning the gap. Looked up from germline, CDR1 is MGHDK and CDR2 is SYGVNS. This CDR3 contains 14 residues. The CDR3 DNA is TGTGCCAGCGGGGGCGAGGTCATGAACACTGAAGCTTTCTTT. Amino acids: CASGGEVMNTEAFF.